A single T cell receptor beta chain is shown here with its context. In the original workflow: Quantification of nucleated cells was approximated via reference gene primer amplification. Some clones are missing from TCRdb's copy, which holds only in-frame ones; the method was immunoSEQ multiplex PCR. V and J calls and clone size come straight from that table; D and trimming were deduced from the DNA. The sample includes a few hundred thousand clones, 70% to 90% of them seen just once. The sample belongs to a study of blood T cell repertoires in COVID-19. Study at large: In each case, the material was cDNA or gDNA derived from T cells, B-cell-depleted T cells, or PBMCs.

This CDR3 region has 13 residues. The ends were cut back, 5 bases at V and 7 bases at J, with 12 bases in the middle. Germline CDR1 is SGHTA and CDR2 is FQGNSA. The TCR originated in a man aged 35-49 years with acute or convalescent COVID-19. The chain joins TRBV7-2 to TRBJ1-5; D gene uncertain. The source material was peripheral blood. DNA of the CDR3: TGTGCCAGCAGCAGAGAGAGTCGGCAGCCCCAGCATTTT. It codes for CASSRESRQPQHF.